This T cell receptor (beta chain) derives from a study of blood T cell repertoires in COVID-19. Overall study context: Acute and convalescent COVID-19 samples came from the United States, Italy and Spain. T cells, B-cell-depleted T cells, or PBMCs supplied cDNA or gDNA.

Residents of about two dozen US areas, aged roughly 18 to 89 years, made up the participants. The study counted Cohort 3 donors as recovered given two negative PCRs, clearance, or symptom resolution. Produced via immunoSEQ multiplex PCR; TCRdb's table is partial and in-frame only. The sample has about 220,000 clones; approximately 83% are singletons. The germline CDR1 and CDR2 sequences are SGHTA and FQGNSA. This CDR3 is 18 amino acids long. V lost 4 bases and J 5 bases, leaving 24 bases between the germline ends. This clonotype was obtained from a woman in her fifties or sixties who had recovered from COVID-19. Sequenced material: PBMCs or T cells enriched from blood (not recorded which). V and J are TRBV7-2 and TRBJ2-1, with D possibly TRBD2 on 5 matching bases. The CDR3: CASSSLTRGALLNNEQFF. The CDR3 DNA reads TGTGCCAGCAGCTCCCTCACTCGGGGAGCACTCCTCAACAATGAGCAGTTCTTC.